The rows below give T cell receptor beta chains drawn from one sample of a study of blood T cell repertoires in COVID-19. The assay was immunoSEQ multiplex PCR, and TCRdb's table has in-frame clones only and misses some. The profile shows 300,000 to 350,000 clones, around 91% of them singletons. Sequencing was done on a sample of PBMCs or T cells enriched from blood (not recorded which). Receptors were obtained from a woman between 18 and 30 years old with acute COVID-19. Both conserved end residues are part of each CDR3. A D gene is named only where the DNA matches it firmly. Clone size, where shown, is once, few, many, or a class for clones that have expanded.

clone size | J gene | D gene | V gene | CDR3 DNA | CDR3 protein
- | TRBJ1-1 | - | TRBV7-9 | TGTGCCAGCAGCTTAGTTCTAGGCGCCGTCCGCATCGGAGCTTTCTTT | CASSLVLGAVRIGAFF
- | TRBJ1-1 | - | TRBV19 | TGTGCCAGTAGTACCCGACGGAGCTGGACTTTCTTT | CASSTRRSWTFF
- | TRBJ2-2 | TRBD1 | TRBV28 | TGTGCCAGCAGTGACCAGGGGGCGGTCGGGGAGCTGTTTTTT | CASSDQGAVGELFF
- | TRBJ2-1 | - | TRBV28 | TGTGCCAGCAGCGTAGTCCTTTCTGGCTACAATGAGCAGTTCTTC | CASSVVLSGYNEQFF
once | TRBJ2-5 | TRBD1 | TRBV11-3 | TGTGCCAGCAGCCAACCTATCCGGGACAGGGGGTCAGAGACCCAGTACTTC | CASSQPIRDRGSETQYF
- | TRBJ1-4 | - | TRBV18 | TGTGCCAGCTCTGAAAACAGGGAAGAAAAACTGTTTTTT | CASSENREEKLFF
once | TRBJ2-7 | - | TRBV4-1 | TGCGCCAGCAGCCAAGATGAGCGGCGCGAGCAGTACTTC | CASSQDERREQYF
- | TRBJ2-2 | TRBD1 | TRBV5-1 | TGCGCCAGCAGCTCAAACAGGGGGCTTGGCGGGGAGCTGTTTTTT | CASSSNRGLGGELFF
- | TRBJ1-2 | TRBD1 | TRBV24-1 | TGTGCCACCAGTGATCGGAGACTGGACAGGGAGGATGGCTACACCTTC | CATSDRRLDREDGYTF
- | TRBJ1-4 | TRBD1 | TRBV27 | TGTGCCAGCAGTGGAACAGGGGTTGGGGAAAAACTGTTTTTT | CASSGTGVGEKLFF
few | TRBJ2-1 | - | TRBV12-3/TRBV12-4 | TGTGCCAGCCGGGACTCCTCCTACAATGAGCAGTTCTTC | CASRDSSYNEQFF
- | TRBJ1-1 | - | TRBV18 | TGTGCCAGCTCACGCTCAGGGTCCACTGAAGCTTTCTTT | CASSRSGSTEAFF
once | TRBJ1-2 | - | TRBV6-5 | TGTGCCAGCAGAAGCGGGACGGCGGGCGGCTACACCTTC | CASRSGTAGGYTF
- | TRBJ1-3 | TRBD1 | TRBV9 | TGTGCCAGCAGCGTAGCAGGACAGGGGGACCTATTCTCTGGAAACACCATATATTTT | CASSVAGQGDLFSGNTIYF
once | TRBJ2-7 | - | TRBV9 | TGTGCCAGCAGCGCACTTCTACAGGGATTTCCTACCTACGAGCAGTACTTC | CASSALLQGFPTYEQYF
- | TRBJ1-2 | - | TRBV21-1 | TGTGCCAGCAGCAAAGCGGCAGGGGACCTCTATGGCTACACCTTC | CASSKAAGDLYGYTF